This entry lists 19 T cell receptor beta chains sequenced from one sample in a study of tumor and adjacent non-tumor tissue in lung cancer. This sample's RNA came from whole unsorted tissue. This non-tumor lung sample came from over 3 cm beyond the tumor edge. TCRbeta libraries were built with three rounds of nested PCR, modified from ARM-PCR. TCRdb reprocessed the multiplex PCR reads with MiXCR, giving one entry per CDR3 protein. The sample contains tens of thousands of distinct CDR3 sequences, 65% to 75% of which appear only once. The sequenced sample consisted of distant non-tumor lung tissue. These receptors were obtained from a woman aged 45-59 years with non-small cell lung cancer.

A word on this clonotype: A much bigger clone sits one base away, suggesting this may be a read error. The chain is built from TRBV5-5 and TRBJ2-2; 12 nucleotides align to TRBD1. The J segment lost 6 bases and the V segment lost 6 bases, leaving 3 bases of the junction unmatched. Germline V gives CDR1 SGHKS, CDR2 YYEKEE (reference sequence). The CDR3 has 14 amino acids. CDR3 nucleotide sequence: TGTGCCAGCATCCGGGACAGGGGGCCCGGGGAGCTGTTTTTT. It yields the protein CASIRDRGPGELFF.

Sample share makes this clonotype medium-sized. This chain joins TRBV29-1 and TRBJ2-7; 12 nucleotides match TRBD2. CDR1 and CDR2 from the germline V gene are SQVTM and ANQGSEA. The V gene end was trimmed by 7 bases and the J gene end by 4 bases; junction bases not matched to a gene: 11. The CDR3 has 15 amino acids. The DNA of the CDR3 is TGCAGCGCTGACCTACTAGCGGGAGGTCTTTACGAGCAGTACTTC. It specifies CSADLLAGGLYEQYF.

A note on this clonotype: Being one base from a much bigger clone, this may be a read error. The V gene is TRBV20-1, the J gene TRBJ1-5, with D unclear. The CDR3 spans 15 residues. Germline V CDR1 and CDR2: DFQATT, SNEGSKA (reference sequence). The CDR3 region is CSARDRKAHGQLQHF. CDR3 DNA sequence: TGCAGTGCTAGAGATCGTAAGGCGCATGGTCAGCTCCAGCATTTT.

In this sample, this clonotype turned up many times. The chain combines TRBV20-1 with TRBJ2-7; TRBD1 agrees at 9 bases. CDR3 length: 14 amino acids. The germline V gene has CDR1 DFQATT and CDR2 SNEGSKA (reference sequence). The junction had 8 bases not matched to a gene; V was cut back by 6 bases and J by 2 bases. The CDR3 reads CSASGTGRPYEQYF. CDR3 DNA: TGCAGTGCCTCCGGGACAGGGAGGCCCTACGAGCAGTACTTC.

The genes are TRBV28 and TRBJ2-1; 8 positions match TRBD2. The junction had 1 base not matched to a gene; V was cut back by 3 bases and J by 3 bases. The CDR3 covers 14 residues. Per the germline V gene, CDR1 is MDHEN and CDR2 is SYDVKM. The CDR3, as DNA: TGTGCCAGCAGTTTGAGCGGGAGCTACAATGAGCAGTTCTTC. Translation gives CASSLSGSYNEQFF. The whole variable domain, filled in from reference TRBV28 and TRBJ2-1, reads DVKVTQSSRYLVKRTGEKVFLECVQDMDHENMFWYRQDPGLGLRLIYFSYDVKMKEKGDIPEGYSVSREKKERFSLILESASTNQTSMYLCASSLSGSYNEQFFGPGTRLTVL.

As regards this clonotype: A much more abundant neighbour one base away suggests this may be a read error. The V and J genes are TRBV20-1 and TRBJ2-2; no definite D call. The germline V and J ends were trimmed by 7 bases and 6 bases, with 12 bases remaining between them. Per the germline V gene, CDR1 is DFQATT and CDR2 is SNEGSKA (reference sequence). The CDR3 runs 12 residues. CDR3 DNA sequence: TGCAGTGGTACCTACCTGGCCGGGGAGCTGTTTTTT. As protein: CSGTYLAGELFF.

Concerning this clonotype itself: A junction end diverges from the germline sequence, so it may reflect a read error. The V gene is TRBV7-9, the J gene TRBJ2-1; a weak D match, TRBD1 (6 bases). Germline values: CDR1 SEHNR, CDR2 FQNEAQ (reference sequence). The CDR3 is made up of 15 amino acids. In DNA form, the CDR3 reads TGTACCAGCAGCTCCGCCGGGACACCGGGAAATGAGCAGTTCTTC. Protein sequence: CTSSSAGTPGNEQFF.

This clonotype has more than one count but fewer than ten. Germline is not matched at one junction end, which may reflect a read error. The chain joins TRBV6-2 or TRBV6-3 to TRBJ1-6; unclear D gene. The CDR3 runs to 17 residues. Germline V gene data show CDR1 as MNHEY and CDR2 as SVGEGT. The CDR3 here is CACSPPGRSSYNSPLRF. For the CDR3, the DNA is TGTGCCTGCAGTCCCCCCGGCAGGAGCTCCTATAATTCACCCCTCCGCTTT.

Concerning this clonotype: One end of the junction fails to match germline, which may point to a read error. The chain is built from TRBV11-2 and TRBJ2-3; tentative D call: TRBD1 (5 bases). This CDR3 comprises 13 residues. Germline-derived CDR1 and CDR2 are SGHAT and FQNNGV. DNA of the CDR3: TGTGCAAGCAAGCTAGATGTGACAGCTACGCAGTATTTT. It encodes CASKLDVTATQYF.

This clonotype has just one count. This may be a read error, as it is one base from a much larger clone. This rearrangement joins TRBV24-1 to TRBJ2-1; weak D call: TRBD2 (5 bases). This CDR3 has 16 amino acids. Germline V lookup: CDR1 KGHDR, CDR2 SFDVKD. As DNA, the CDR3 is TGTGCCACCAGTGATCCGGGAAGACTAACCTACAATGAGCAGATCTTC. Translating gives CATSDPGRLTYNEQIF.

This chain connects TRBV20-1 to TRBJ2-5; D is undetermined. The CDR3 is made up of 10 amino acids. Germline V gene lookup returns CDR1 DFQATT and CDR2 SNEGSKA (reference sequence). With 7 bases removed from V and 8 bases from J, the gap between germline ends came to 11 bases. The CDR3, as DNA: TGCAGTGGTGGCAGCGCAACCCAGTACTTC. Translation: CSGGSATQYF.

This chain uses TRBV10-3 with TRBJ2-5; the match to TRBD2 covers 13 bases. Germline V lookup: CDR1 ENHRY, CDR2 SYGVKD. The trim removed 6 bases at V and 2 bases at J, leaving 12 bases unmatched. This CDR3 region has 18 residues. Here the CDR3 DNA reads TGTGCCATCAGAGGAGGGACCCCGGGACTAGCGGGACAAGAGACCCAGTACTTC. Amino acids: CAIRGGTPGLAGQETQYF.

CDR3 nucleotide sequence: TGTGCCAGCAGTTACTCGCCGCAAGGGGCTCATGGCTACACCTTC. This codes for CASSYSPQGAHGYTF. The chain links TRBV6-6 to TRBJ1-2; TRBD1 might be the D (5 bases). V lost 0 bases and J lost 6, with 14 bases in between. This CDR3 region has 15 residues. Germline V gene sequence: CDR1 MNHNY, CDR2 SVGAGI (reference sequence).

Of note for this clonotype: A much larger clone lies a single base off, so this may be a read error. The J gene is TRBJ2-4, the V gene TRBV30; the D gene is possibly TRBD2 (5 bases). CDR1 and CDR2 (germline): GTSNPN, SVGIG (reference sequence). This CDR3 comprises 16 residues. V dropped 4 bases and J dropped 1 base, with 17 bases sitting between them. The CDR3 reads CAWIPVGVMAKNIQYF. CDR3 coding DNA: TGTGCCTGGATTCCAGTCGGGGTGATGGCCAAAAACATTCAGTACTTC.

As for this clonotype: This may be a read error: a much more frequent sequence differs by one nucleotide. The V call is TRBV28, the J call TRBJ2-4; maybe TRBD1 (6 bases). V was cut by 5 bases and J by 2 bases, with 19 bases left in between. Germline V CDR1 and CDR2: MDHEN, SYDVKM. There are 17 residues in the CDR3. The CDR3 region has the DNA TGTGCCAGCAGTCAACCCTCCTCCACAGGGACCAAAAACATTCAGTACTTC. Amino acids: CASSQPSSTGTKNIQYF.

The chain is built from TRBV12-3 or TRBV12-4 and TRBJ2-5; 8 nucleotides line up with TRBD1. This CDR3 region has 13 residues. The CDR3 spells CTSNEGQGETQYF. The CDR3 DNA reads TGTACTAGCAATGAAGGACAGGGAGAGACCCAGTACTTC.

About this clonotype: With a much larger clone just one base away, this may be a read error. V gene TRBV12-3 or TRBV12-4 combines with J gene TRBJ2-7; D possibly corresponds to TRBD2 (5 bases). The germline V and J ends were trimmed by 4 bases and 3 bases, with 19 bases remaining between them. The CDR3 loop spans 16 amino acids. CDR3 sequence: CASSSLFRRDYYEQYF. The CDR3 bases are TGTGCCAGCAGTTCCCTCTTTCGGCGTGACTACTACGAGCAGTACTTC.

The rearrangement uses TRBV12-3 or TRBV12-4 and TRBJ1-4; D is undetermined. V was shortened by 7 bases and J by 2 bases, with 17 bases between the two germline ends. The CDR3 is 16 residues long. CDR3 region: CASTTDVFVTNEKLFF. The CDR3, as DNA: TGTGCCAGCACCACAGACGTTTTTGTGACTAATGAAAAACTGTTTTTT.

A remark on this clonotype: A read error may account for a junction end that differs from germline. J is TRBJ2-7 and V is TRBV28; 7 bases fit TRBD2. CDR3 length equals 15 residues. Germline CDR1 MDHEN, CDR2 SYDVKM. CDR3 sequence (DNA): TGTGCCAGCAGCCCCCGACTAGCAGGAGTTTACGGGCAGTACTTC. Translating gives CASSPRLAGVYGQYF.